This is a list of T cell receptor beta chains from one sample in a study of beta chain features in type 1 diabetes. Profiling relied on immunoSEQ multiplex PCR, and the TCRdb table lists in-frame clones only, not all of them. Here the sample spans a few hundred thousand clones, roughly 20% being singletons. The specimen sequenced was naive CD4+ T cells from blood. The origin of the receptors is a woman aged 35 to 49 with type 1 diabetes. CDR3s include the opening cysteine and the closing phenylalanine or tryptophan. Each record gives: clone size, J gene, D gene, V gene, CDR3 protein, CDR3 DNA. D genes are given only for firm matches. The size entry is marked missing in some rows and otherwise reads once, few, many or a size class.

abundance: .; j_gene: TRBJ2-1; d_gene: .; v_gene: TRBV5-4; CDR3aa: CASRVQARNEQFF; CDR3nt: TGTGCCAGCAGGGTACAGGCCCGCAATGAGCAGTTCTTC
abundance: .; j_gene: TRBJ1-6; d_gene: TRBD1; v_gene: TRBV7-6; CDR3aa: CASSALLQGSNSPLHF; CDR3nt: TGTGCCAGCAGCGCCCTCCTACAGGGGAGCAATTCACCCCTCCACTTT
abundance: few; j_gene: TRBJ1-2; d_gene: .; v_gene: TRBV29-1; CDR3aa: CSVEDPEHGYTF; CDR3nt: TGCAGCGTTGAAGATCCCGAGCATGGCTACACCTTC
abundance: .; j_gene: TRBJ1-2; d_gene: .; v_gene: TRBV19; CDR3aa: CASSQTVYGYTF; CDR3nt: TGTGCCAGTAGTCAGACAGTCTATGGCTACACCTTC
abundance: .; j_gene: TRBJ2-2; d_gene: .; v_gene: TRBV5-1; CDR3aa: CASSLAAGNFAGELFF; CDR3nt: TGCGCCAGCAGCTTGGCCGCGGGGAACTTTGCCGGGGAGCTGTTTTTT
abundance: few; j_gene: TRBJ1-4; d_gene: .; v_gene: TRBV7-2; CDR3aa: CASSPSGAEKLFF; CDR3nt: TGTGCCAGCAGCCCTAGTGGAGCTGAAAAACTGTTTTTT
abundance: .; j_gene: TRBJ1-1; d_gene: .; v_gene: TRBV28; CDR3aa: CASSLTYNTEAFF; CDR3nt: TGTGCCAGCAGTTTAACATACAACACTGAAGCTTTCTTT
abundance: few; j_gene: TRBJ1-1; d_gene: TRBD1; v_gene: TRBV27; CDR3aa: CASSSGQGNTEAFF; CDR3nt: TGTGCCAGCAGTTCCGGACAGGGGAACACTGAAGCTTTCTTT
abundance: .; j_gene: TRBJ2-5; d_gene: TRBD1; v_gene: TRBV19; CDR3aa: CASSSRLPTGQGMYQETQYF; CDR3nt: TGTGCCAGTAGTAGTCGCCTGCCAACCGGACAGGGAATGTACCAAGAGACCCAGTACTTC
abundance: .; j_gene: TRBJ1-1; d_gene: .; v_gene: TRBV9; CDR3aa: CASSVASGGEANTEAFF; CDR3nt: TGTGCCAGCAGCGTAGCTTCGGGCGGGGAGGCGAACACTGAAGCTTTCTTT
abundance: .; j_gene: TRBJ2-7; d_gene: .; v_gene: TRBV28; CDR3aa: CASSPTVYEQYF; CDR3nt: TGTGCCAGCAGTCCGACTGTCTACGAGCAGTACTTC
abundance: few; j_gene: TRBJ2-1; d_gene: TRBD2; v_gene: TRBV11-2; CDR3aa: CASSFLTSGSYNEQFF; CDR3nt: TGTGCCAGCAGCTTTTTAACCAGCGGGAGCTACAATGAGCAGTTCTTC
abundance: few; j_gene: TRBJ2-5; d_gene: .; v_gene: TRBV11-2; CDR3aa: CASSPSRGPQETQYF; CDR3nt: TGTGCCAGCAGCCCCTCGCGGGGGCCCCAAGAGACCCAGTACTTC
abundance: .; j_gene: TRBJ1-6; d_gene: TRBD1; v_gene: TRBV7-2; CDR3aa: CASSPRGPSNSPLHF; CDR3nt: TGTGCCAGCAGCCCCAGGGGGCCCAGTAATTCACCCCTCCACTTT
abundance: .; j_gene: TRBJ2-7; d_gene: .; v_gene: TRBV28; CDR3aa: CASSLPYGASYEQYF; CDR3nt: TGTGCCAGCAGTTTACCGTACGGAGCCTCCTACGAGCAGTACTTC
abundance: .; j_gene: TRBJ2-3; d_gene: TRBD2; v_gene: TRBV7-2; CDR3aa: CASSLEGAGAADTQYF; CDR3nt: TGTGCCAGCAGCTTAGAGGGAGCGGGAGCAGCCGATACGCAGTATTTT